A single sample is the source of the 2 T cell receptor beta chains below, sequenced in a study of T cell responses to AZD1222 COVID-19 vaccine. The assay was immunoSEQ multiplex PCR, and TCRdb's table has in-frame clones only and misses some. Of more than 90,000 clones listed, about 86% are singletons. The starting material was peripheral blood, obtained 28 days after the second AZD1222 dose. The receptor source for this set is an adult who received the AZD1222 COVID-19 vaccine.

CDR3 protein: CASSVGTEAFF. The CDR3 coding sequence is TGTGCCAGCAGTGTTGGCACTGAAGCTTTCTTT. V and J are TRBV2 and TRBJ1-1; unclear D gene. The germline gives CDR1 SNHLY, CDR2 FYNNEI. The CDR3 runs to 11 residues. The V end lost 4 bases, the J end lost 4 bases, and 4 bases lay between the germline ends. The full variable domain, its missing parts supplied by reference TRBV2 and TRBJ1-1, is EPEVTQTPSHQVTQMGQEVILRCVPISNHLYFYWYRQILGQKVEFLVSFYNNEISEKSEIFDDQFSVERPDGSNFTLKIRSTKLEDSAMYFCASSVGTEAFFGQGTRLTVV.

The chain joins TRBV6-1 to TRBJ1-3; no firm D call. The germline V gene has CDR1 MNHNS and CDR2 SASEGT. V lost 0 bases, J lost 0 bases, and 3 bases lay in between. The CDR3 is made up of 14 amino acids. CDR3 region: CASSEARSGNTIYF. CDR3 bases: TGTGCCAGCAGTGAAGCGCGCTCTGGAAACACCATATATTTT.